This T cell receptor beta chain was sequenced in a study of shared clonotypes between healthy human individuals. CD45RO-negative cells were positively selected for CCR7, leaving out terminally differentiated effector memory CD45RA+ cells. Clones were sequenced by immunoSEQ multiplex PCR, and TCRdb holds only the in-frame ones, with some missing. Of 1.5 million to 2.5 million clones in the sample, about 95% were seen once. The clonotype originates from a man in his late teens or twenties in good health. The specimen sequenced was naive CD8+ T cells sorted from blood.

The CDR3 loop reads CASSSMYGQDLNNEQFF. The CDR3 nucleotides are TGTGCCAGCAGCTCGATGTACGGACAGGACCTCAACAATGAGCAGTTCTTC. The J gene is TRBJ2-1, the V gene TRBV7-8, with TRBD1 identical over 7 bases. There are 17 residues in the CDR3. The V and J ends lost 4 bases and 5 bases, in that order; junction bases with no gene match: 14. CDR1 and CDR2 from the germline V gene are SGHVS and FQNEAQ.